This entry is about one TCR beta chain. The V gene's germline CDR1 is MNHEY and CDR2 SMNVEV (reference sequence). The CDR3 covers 13 residues. The V end was cut by 6 bases, the J end by 4 bases, with 9 bases between. This specimen comes from a study of blood T cell repertoires in COVID-19. About the research overall: Specimens from acute and convalescent COVID-19 originated in the United States, Italy and Spain. Sources were T cells, B-cell-depleted T cells, or PBMCs; the material itself was cDNA or gDNA.

As processed by the authors: Nucleated cell number was recorded as an estimate derived from reference gene primer amplification. Repertoires were generated with immunoSEQ multiplex PCR, while TCRdb's copy carries only in-frame clones and drops some. Clone size and the V and J calls come from that table; the DNA yielded D and trimming. The sample yields around 210,000 clones, about 78% seen once. The sample consisted of peripheral blood. The receptor was derived from a woman aged 65 to 85 with acute or convalescent COVID-19. The rearrangement joins TRBV27 to TRBJ2-2; a possible D gene is TRBD2 (6 bases). The CDR3 reads CASSRGFTGELFF. The DNA of the CDR3 is TGTGCCAGCAGCCGGGGGTTCACCGGGGAGCTGTTTTTT.